This T cell receptor (beta chain) was profiled in a study of T cells in localized non-small cell lung cancer (TCRdb year 2020). Describing the broader study: Comparing tumors with uninvolved tumor-adjacent lungs, the study looked at the T cell repertoires of approximately 240 patients with early-stage NSCLC. The cohort consisted of approximately 220 treatment-naive NSCLC patients whose localized lung tumors had been resected. The mean age of the NSCLC patients was less than 70 years, with about 120 men and around 100 women. What the research found in general, with its limitations: A median of roughly 60 of the top 100 tumor clones were detected in paired uninvolved adjacent lung, and 25 to 35 of these tumor clones were also found among the top 100 clones of the paired uninvolved adjacent lung. Because the study design was exploratory, TCR variables were selected using unadjusted p-values without false-discovery rate correction. The highest T cell clonality was observed in uninvolved tumor-adjacent lung, where clonality exceeded that of tumor, suggesting that antigenic responses were more focused in uninvolved tumor-adjacent lung. Longer overall survival was associated with higher T cell density in blood, whereas shorter survival was associated with higher clonality in adjacent lung. Because multi-region tumor sequencing was not performed, intratumor heterogeneity could not be ruled out.

The immunoSEQ Assay was used to sequence TCR beta CDR3 regions from DNA. In the source study's methods: To compute T cell density, TCR beta template counts were normalized to usable DNA, which was estimated by amplifying housekeeping genes. Richness was estimated with the preseqR package, extrapolating to 400,000 templates for PBMC samples and 120,000 templates for tissue samples. Clonality was defined as one minus Pielou's evenness. Tissue-enriched TCRs were identified through differential abundance testing performed on productive amino-acid clonotypes, with a minimum total count of 5 and an alpha of 0.1. The Jaccard Index and the Morisita Overlap Index were used to measure repertoire overlap between compartments. TCR beta CDR3s were clustered by GLIPH together with public tetramer-defined viral CDR3s, and at least three viral sequences plus V-gene enrichment were required for viral motifs. The source is immuneACCESS, and TCRdb retained only in-frame sequences with V and J called. Part of the clones is not carried over; for the studies checked, unresolved V genes explain less than half of this, and the remainder is unexplained. The V and J calls and clone size were taken over from that table, and D and trimming were inferred from the DNA. The sample table shows 50,000 to 65,000 clones, and more than 80% are seen once. Jointly, the top ten make up roughly 4.5% of the sample.

Trimming takes 4 bases off V and 4 bases off J; junction bases not matched to a gene: 10. The CDR3 spans 16 residues, from the cysteine through the phenylalanine. Only CDR3 DNA is held: 48 bases, read in frame from base 1. Reading the germline V gene gives CDR1 MNHEY and CDR2 SVGAGI. At diagnosis, peripheral blood, uninvolved tumor-adjacent lung and tumor were collected and stored as a combination of fresh-frozen and FFPE material. For TCR repertoire profiling, blood samples were analyzed as peripheral blood mononuclear cells. Note on this clone: It has no known antigen specificity. Base-call qualities are not available, and no considerably larger clone is one nucleotide away.

The starting material was PBMCs, obtained before any cancer treatment. Recombination joined TRBV6-5 with TRBJ1-1; 9 of the junction bases match TRBD1. The sequence was obtained from a man aged 40-75 years with stage II lung adenocarcinoma. The sequenced DNA is TGTGCCAGCAGTTCGACGAAAACAGGGGGCGTCACTGAAGCTTTCTTT. It translates as CASSSTKTGGVTEAFF.